These T cell receptor beta chains were read from a single sample in a study of long-term antiretroviral therapy in people with HIV. Sequencing was performed with immunoSEQ multiplex PCR; in TCRdb, only in-frame clones are kept and a portion is missing. The repertoire consists of over 30,000 clones, with roughly 74% occurring once and the leading ten covering approximately 3.7%. The sequencing here drew on unsorted PBMCs, taken 3 years after starting antiretroviral therapy. The receptors derive from a man in his forties or fifties with HIV. Each CDR3 is given with its conserved first and last residue. D genes are given only for firm matches. Rows may omit the clone size; those that give it use once, few, many or a size class.

v_gene: TRBV30
j_gene: TRBJ2-4
d_gene: NA
abundance: NA
CDR3nt: TGTGCCTGGAGTCGTGGCGTCAAAAACATTCAGTACTTC
CDR3aa: CAWSRGVKNIQYF

v_gene: TRBV11-2
j_gene: TRBJ2-7
d_gene: NA
abundance: NA
CDR3nt: TGTGCCAGCAGCTTAGGGTTTAGCTCCTACGAGCAGTACTTC
CDR3aa: CASSLGFSSYEQYF

v_gene: TRBV27
j_gene: TRBJ1-2
d_gene: NA
abundance: NA
CDR3nt: TGTGCCAGCAGTTCTAGGGGAACCTTCGGCTACACCTTC
CDR3aa: CASSSRGTFGYTF

v_gene: TRBV4-3
j_gene: TRBJ2-1
d_gene: NA
abundance: NA
CDR3nt: TGCGCCAGCAGCCAAGAGAGTAGTACTGAGCAGTTCTTC
CDR3aa: CASSQESSTEQFF

v_gene: TRBV2
j_gene: TRBJ1-1
d_gene: NA
abundance: NA
CDR3nt: TGTGCCAGCAGTGAATGGCACACCATGAACACTGAAGCTTTCTTT
CDR3aa: CASSEWHTMNTEAFF

v_gene: TRBV27
j_gene: TRBJ2-4
d_gene: NA
abundance: NA
CDR3nt: TGTGCCAGCATGGGAGCCAAAAACATTCAGTACTTC
CDR3aa: CASMGAKNIQYF

v_gene: TRBV2
j_gene: TRBJ1-2
d_gene: NA
abundance: once
CDR3nt: TGTGCCAGCAGTGTCCGGACAGCGATCTATGGCTACACCTTC
CDR3aa: CASSVRTAIYGYTF

v_gene: TRBV2
j_gene: TRBJ1-1
d_gene: NA
abundance: NA
CDR3nt: TGTGCCAGCAGTGACCCTGGAGAAGCCATGAACACTGAAGCTTTCTTT
CDR3aa: CASSDPGEAMNTEAFF

v_gene: TRBV5-1
j_gene: TRBJ2-3
d_gene: TRBD2
abundance: once
CDR3nt: TGCGCCAGCAGTTCTGAGGGGGCTAGCGGGAAACGCGCAGATACGCAGTATTTT
CDR3aa: CASSSEGASGKRADTQYF

v_gene: TRBV5-1
j_gene: TRBJ1-6
d_gene: NA
abundance: few
CDR3nt: TGCGCCAGCGGCACCCTGGAGGGACCCCTCCACTTT
CDR3aa: CASGTLEGPLHF

v_gene: TRBV5-4
j_gene: TRBJ1-6
d_gene: NA
abundance: NA
CDR3nt: TGTGCCAGCAGCCGAGGACCCCCAGGGCCTTCACCCCTCCACTTT
CDR3aa: CASSRGPPGPSPLHF

v_gene: TRBV15
j_gene: TRBJ1-3
d_gene: NA
abundance: NA
CDR3nt: TGTGCCACCAGCAGAGAAAAAGTCCGGGGAGCGAACATATATTTT
CDR3aa: CATSREKVRGANIYF

v_gene: TRBV7-2
j_gene: TRBJ1-5
d_gene: TRBD1
abundance: NA
CDR3nt: TGTGCCAGCAGCCCACGGACAGGCCATATTAGCAATCAGCCCCAGCATTTT
CDR3aa: CASSPRTGHISNQPQHF

v_gene: TRBV28
j_gene: TRBJ2-3
d_gene: NA
abundance: NA
CDR3nt: TGTGCCAGCAGTTTATCCGGGGTCGAGGCAGATACGCAGTATTTT
CDR3aa: CASSLSGVEADTQYF

v_gene: TRBV2
j_gene: TRBJ2-3
d_gene: TRBD2
abundance: NA
CDR3nt: TGTGCCAGCAATCTAGCGGGGCCGAGCACAGATACGCAGTATTTT
CDR3aa: CASNLAGPSTDTQYF

v_gene: TRBV4-3
j_gene: TRBJ2-3
d_gene: NA
abundance: NA
CDR3nt: TGCGCCAGCAGCCTGTCTCCCGAGGGGGGGGCCTACACAGATACGCAGTATTTT
CDR3aa: CASSLSPEGGAYTDTQYF

v_gene: TRBV14
j_gene: TRBJ1-1
d_gene: NA
abundance: NA
CDR3nt: TGTGCCAGCAGCCGGTTGTACACTGAAGCTTTCTTT
CDR3aa: CASSRLYTEAFF

v_gene: TRBV15
j_gene: TRBJ2-4
d_gene: NA
abundance: NA
CDR3nt: TGTGCCACCAGCCCTCAGGTCCGAGCCAAAAACATTCGGTACTTC
CDR3aa: CATSPQVRAKNIRYF

v_gene: TRBV9
j_gene: TRBJ2-5
d_gene: NA
abundance: NA
CDR3nt: TGTGCCAGCAGCCCCCCCCCGGGACTGCACCAAGAGACCCAGTACTTC
CDR3aa: CASSPPPGLHQETQYF

v_gene: TRBV25-1
j_gene: TRBJ1-2
d_gene: NA
abundance: NA
CDR3nt: TGTGCCAGCAGTGAACAGGGGCTACGCTATGGCTACACCTTC
CDR3aa: CASSEQGLRYGYTF

v_gene: TRBV28
j_gene: TRBJ2-7
d_gene: NA
abundance: few
CDR3nt: TGTGCCAGCACTCCGAGTGGGACCATTCTTGTGCAGTACTTC
CDR3aa: CASTPSGTILVQYF

v_gene: TRBV4-1
j_gene: TRBJ2-7
d_gene: NA
abundance: NA
CDR3nt: TGCGCCAGCAGCCAAGATGAACTAGTCTACGAGCAGTACTTC
CDR3aa: CASSQDELVYEQYF

v_gene: TRBV7-9
j_gene: TRBJ1-3
d_gene: NA
abundance: NA
CDR3nt: TGTGCCAGCAGCTCCCGGGCCTCTGGAAACACCATATATTTT
CDR3aa: CASSSRASGNTIYF